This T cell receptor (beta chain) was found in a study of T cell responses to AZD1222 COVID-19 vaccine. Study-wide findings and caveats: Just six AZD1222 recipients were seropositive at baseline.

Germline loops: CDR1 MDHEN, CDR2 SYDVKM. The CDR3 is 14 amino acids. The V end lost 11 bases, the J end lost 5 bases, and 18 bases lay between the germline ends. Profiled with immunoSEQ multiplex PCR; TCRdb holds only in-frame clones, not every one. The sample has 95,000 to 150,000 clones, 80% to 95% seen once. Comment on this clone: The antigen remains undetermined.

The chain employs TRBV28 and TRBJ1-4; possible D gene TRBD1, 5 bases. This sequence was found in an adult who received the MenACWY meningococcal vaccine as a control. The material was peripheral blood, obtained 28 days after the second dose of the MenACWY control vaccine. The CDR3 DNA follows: TGTGCCGCAGCGGGATCCTCAGGGAATGAAAAACTGTTTTTT. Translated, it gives CAAAGSSGNEKLFF.